Listed below are T cell receptor beta chains from one sample, sequenced in a study of cytotoxic CD8 clonotypes in ibrutinib-treated CLL. Clones were read by immunoSEQ multiplex PCR, and TCRdb kept only the in-frame ones, dropping some. This table has about 39,000 clones, 68% appearing once. The sample here was PBMCs, taken at disease progression, from a patient treated with ibrutinib. The source of these receptors is a human donor with chronic lymphocytic leukemia. Each CDR3 is given with its conserved first and last residue. The D gene is left open where the match is weak. Size is omitted from some rows. Given values are once, few, many or a class for expanded clones.

NA	TRBV7-2	NA	TRBJ2-5	TGTGCCAGCAGCTTAGTGGGGCGCGGAGAGACCCAGTACTTC	CASSLVGRGETQYF
NA	TRBV9	NA	TRBJ2-1	TGTGCCAGCAGCGTATCCCCTCGGGACTGGGAGCAGTTCTTC	CASSVSPRDWEQFF
NA	TRBV30	NA	TRBJ2-7	TGTGCCTGGAGCAGGGAGGTTGGGACAGCTTCCTACGAGCAGTACTTC	CAWSREVGTASYEQYF
NA	TRBV7-9	few	TRBJ2-2	TGTGCCAGCAGCCCTCAGAGCACCGGGGAGCTGTTTTTT	CASSPQSTGELFF
TRBD1	TRBV23-1	NA	TRBJ1-1	TGCGCCAGCAGTCAATCGTGGCAGGGGGCCACTGAAGCTTTCTTT	CASSQSWQGATEAFF
NA	TRBV2	NA	TRBJ2-5	TGTGCCAGCAGTGACACGCCACAAGAGACCCAGTACTTC	CASSDTPQETQYF
TRBD1	TRBV15	NA	TRBJ2-7	TGTGCCACCAGCAGAGATCTACAGGGGTCGACCTACGAGCAGTACTTC	CATSRDLQGSTYEQYF
NA	TRBV6-1	NA	TRBJ2-1	TGTGCCAGCAGTGAAAAAGCAGGGGAGTTCTTC	CASSEKAGEFF
TRBD1	TRBV9	NA	TRBJ2-2	TGTGCCAGCAGCGTAGGACAGGGTAACACCGGGGAGCTGTTTTTT	CASSVGQGNTGELFF
TRBD1	TRBV9	NA	TRBJ2-5	TGTGCCAGCAGCGTAGCCCCCTTCGGGACAGAGCAGGGGACCCAGTACTTC	CASSVAPFGTEQGTQYF
TRBD2	TRBV7-3	NA	TRBJ2-3	TGTGCCAGCAGCTACCTGACTAGCGACACCACAGATACGCAGTATTTT	CASSYLTSDTTDTQYF
NA	TRBV19	NA	TRBJ2-3	TGTGCCAGTAGTACAATGTTTGGAGATACGCAGTATTTT	CASSTMFGDTQYF
NA	TRBV15	once	TRBJ2-7	TGTGCCACCAGCAGAGGATCGGTAAGCTACGAGCAGTACTTC	CATSRGSVSYEQYF
NA	TRBV13	NA	TRBJ1-1	TGTGCCAGCAGTCTTCCCGGGGGGCTGTTTCGATTAGGCACTGAAGCTTTCTTT	CASSLPGGLFRLGTEAFF
NA	TRBV6-4	NA	TRBJ2-3	TGTGCCAGCAGTTACGGGAATAGGGACACAGATACGCAGTATTTT	CASSYGNRDTDTQYF
TRBD2	TRBV18	NA	TRBJ2-1	TGTGCCAGCTCTCCTTGGACTAGCGTGCTCAATGAGCAGTTCTTC	CASSPWTSVLNEQFF
NA	TRBV9	NA	TRBJ2-7	TGTGCCAGCAGCGTAGCGGGGGGCCCCTACGAGCAGTACTTC	CASSVAGGPYEQYF
TRBD2	TRBV7-9	NA	TRBJ2-7	TGTGCCAGCAGCTTAGTGGGAGGGACCTACGAGCAGTACTTC	CASSLVGGTYEQYF
NA	TRBV7-8	few	TRBJ2-7	TGTGCCAGCAGCTTAGCTCTATCGGGGTCTGGGCAGTACTTC	CASSLALSGSGQYF
TRBD2	TRBV11-3	NA	TRBJ2-7	TGTGCCAGCAGCTTAGAGACCGGGGGGGCCGAGCAGTACTTC	CASSLETGGAEQYF
NA	TRBV18	NA	TRBJ1-1	TGTGCCAGCTCACCCTACTCACAGGGATGGAACACTGAAGCTTTCTTT	CASSPYSQGWNTEAFF
TRBD1	TRBV7-9	NA	TRBJ2-1	TGTGCCAGCAGCTTAGCTCGGGACAGGGGGAATGAGCAGTTCTTC	CASSLARDRGNEQFF